What follows are 19 T cell receptor beta chains derived from one specimen sequenced in a study of T cells after yellow fever vaccination. TCRdb re-called the 5' RACE reads with MiXCR, one entry per CDR3 protein. The sample has roughly 300,000 distinct CDR3 sequences, roughly 7% seen once; the top ten hold roughly a sixth. Sequencing used PBMCs, obtained approximately 40 days after the first yellow fever vaccination. The receptors here all came from a man younger than 35 who received the YFV17D yellow fever vaccine.

The table lists this clonotype with many counts. The chain is built from TRBV7-9 and TRBJ2-7; 9 positions agree with TRBD1. CDR1 and CDR2 (germline): SEHNR, FQNEAQ (reference sequence). Unmatched junction bases numbered 10, after V lost 6 bases and J lost 1 base. The CDR3 has 16 amino acids. CDR3: CASSPSDRGDSYEQYF. CDR3 coding DNA: TGTGCCAGCAGTCCATCAGACAGGGGGGATTCCTACGAGCAGTACTTC.

This clonotype was seen more than once but under ten times. The chain carries TRBV10-3 and TRBJ1-6; D is uncertain. This CDR3 is 15 amino acids long. Trimming stripped 2 bases from V and 0 bases from J, with 5 bases between. Germline-derived CDR1 and CDR2 are ENHRY and SYGVKD. The chain's CDR3 is CAISERSSYNSPLHF. The CDR3 DNA follows: TGTGCCATCAGTGAGAGAAGCTCCTATAATTCACCCCTCCACTTT.

This clonotype showed up many times. The rearrangement links TRBV7-8 to TRBJ2-1; the D gene is possibly TRBD1 (5 bases). Germline V gene lookup returns CDR1 SGHVS and CDR2 FQNEAQ. Trimming stripped 5 bases from V and 8 bases from J, with 13 bases between. CDR3 length: 13 residues. The CDR3 here is CASSPGWGDEQFF. CDR3 DNA: TGTGCCAGCAGCCCCGGGTGGGGCGATGAGCAGTTCTTC.

This clonotype was picked up a small number of times. This chain links TRBV7-2 with TRBJ2-7, with 9 bases identical to TRBD2. V lost 1 base, J lost 3 bases, and 4 bases stayed unmatched. The CDR3 spans 15 residues. Germline V gives CDR1 SGHTA, CDR2 FQGNSA. CDR3 in amino acids: CASSLDPAGGYEQYV. The DNA for the CDR3 is TGTGCCAGCAGCTTAGATCCAGCGGGGGGCTACGAGCAGTACGTC.

V is TRBV4-1 and J is TRBJ2-1; D gene ambiguous. The CDR3 extends over 14 amino acids. The germline V and J ends were trimmed by 4 bases and 5 bases, with 12 bases remaining between them. Germline V CDR1 and CDR2: MGHRA, YSYEKL. The DNA of the CDR3 is TGCGCCAGCAGCCCACGCCGGACCGACAATGAGCAGTTCTTC. Translating it yields CASSPRRTDNEQFF.

The V gene is TRBV6-1, the J gene TRBJ2-5; 11 bases fit TRBD2. The germline CDR1 and CDR2 sequences are MNHNS and SASEGT. The length of the CDR3 is 16 residues. V was pared by 3 bases and J by 0 bases, with 3 bases of the junction left unmatched. The CDR3: CASSDGTSGYQETQYF. DNA of the CDR3: TGTGCCAGCAGTGATGGGACTAGCGGCTACCAAGAGACCCAGTACTTC.

This clonotype was seen a handful of times. The rearrangement uses TRBV5-1 and TRBJ1-1; D perhaps matches TRBD1 (5 bases). Looked up from germline, CDR1 is SGHRS and CDR2 is YFSETQ. The CDR3 is made up of 16 amino acids. V shed 0 bases and J shed 3 bases, with 15 bases lying between them. This CDR3 is CASSLGWQGGDTEAFF. The DNA for the CDR3 is TGCGCCAGCAGCTTGGGTTGGCAGGGAGGCGACACTGAAGCTTTCTTT.

The sample holds many counts of this clonotype. V gene TRBV12-3 or TRBV12-4 combines with J gene TRBJ2-2, with TRBD1 identical over 7 bases. The CDR3 runs to 16 residues. V shed 7 bases, J shed 4 bases, and the junction held 12 bases outside the gene matches. DNA of the CDR3: TGTGCCAGCACCTATCCCTCAGGGGGTCCCACCGGGGAGCTGTTTTTT. Encoded protein: CASTYPSGGPTGELFF.

This clonotype was observed a few times. The chain carries TRBV12-3 or TRBV12-4 and TRBJ1-1; the D is unclear. The V end was cut by 2 bases, the J end by 3 bases, with 7 bases between. CDR3 size: 13 residues. The CDR3 protein is CASSLNSYTEAFF. The CDR3, as DNA: TGTGCCAGCAGTTTAAACAGCTACACTGAAGCTTTCTTT.

This clonotype has more than one count but fewer than ten. The chain joins TRBV6-1 to TRBJ1-2, with D unclear. V dropped 7 bases and J dropped 8 bases, with 14 bases sitting between them. The CDR3 spans 12 residues. The V gene's germline CDR1 is MNHNS and CDR2 SASEGT. CDR3 protein: CASTPRGDGYTF. DNA for the CDR3: TGTGCCAGCACCCCCCGTGGAGACGGCTACACCTTC.

This clonotype was recorded a few times. The chain employs TRBV7-6 and TRBJ2-2; possibly TRBD1 for D (6 bases). V lost 4 bases and J lost 2, with 11 bases in between. CDR1 is SGHVS, CDR2 FNYEAQ, per germline. CDR3 length equals 15 residues. The CDR3 protein is CASSSVQGNTGELFF. The CDR3 region has the DNA TGTGCCAGCAGCTCCGTACAGGGTAACACCGGGGAGCTGTTTTTT.

The chain carries TRBV7-2 and TRBJ1-5, with a possible D match to TRBD1 (5 bases). Trimming stripped 2 bases from V and 0 bases from J, with 8 bases between. Per the germline V gene, CDR1 is SGHTA and CDR2 is FQGNSA. CDR3 length: 15 residues. The CDR3 loop reads CASSLSGLSNQPQHF. DNA of the CDR3: TGTGCCAGCAGCTTATCGGGACTTAGCAATCAGCCCCAGCATTTT.

There are a few counts of this clonotype. The V and J genes are TRBV11-2 and TRBJ2-7; tentative D call: TRBD1 (6 bases). Trimming pared 9 bases from V and 6 bases from J, leaving 12 bases between. This CDR3 comprises 11 residues. From germline, CDR1 is SGHAT and CDR2 FQNNGV. The CDR3 region is CARDSLGEQYV. The CDR3 region has the DNA TGTGCCAGGGACAGCCTCGGCGAGCAGTACGTC.

This clonotype has ten or more counts. The rearrangement joins TRBV6-4 to TRBJ2-1; 11 nucleotides match TRBD2. Germline trimming cut 5 bases from V and 4 bases from J; bases unmatched to any gene: 4. Germline V gene data show CDR1 as MRHNA and CDR2 as SNTAGT. This CDR3 comprises 15 residues. CDR3 coding DNA: TGTGCCAGCAGTCCGACTAGCGGGGAGTACAATGAGCAGTTCTTC. Amino acid sequence: CASSPTSGEYNEQFF.

Written as DNA, the CDR3 is TGTGCCAGTAGTATTTGGAGCAGGGGGCCCAATGAGCAGTTCTTC. This gives the protein CASSIWSRGPNEQFF. This sequence joins TRBV19 and TRBJ2-1; 8 bases map to TRBD1. Germline V gene data show CDR1 as LNHDA and CDR2 as SQIVND (reference sequence). The CDR3 totals 15 residues. V was clipped by 3 bases and J by 6 bases; unmatched bases: 7.

There are a few counts of this clonotype. J is TRBJ2-5 and V is TRBV5-1, with a possible D match to TRBD1 (6 bases). Germline CDR1 reads SGHRS; CDR2 reads YFSETQ. This CDR3 region has 15 residues. Trimming stripped 3 bases from V and 5 bases from J, with 17 bases between. The CDR3 coding sequence is TGCGCCAGCAGCTCTCACCATGGGGGCCTGGAGACCCAGTACTTC. Amino acids: CASSSHHGGLETQYF.

This clonotype was counted a few times. This rearrangement joins TRBV4-3 to TRBJ2-1; TRBD2 aligns across 7 bases. From germline, CDR1 is LGHNA and CDR2 YSLEER. Trimming at V came to 1 base and at J to 0 bases, leaving 6 bases not matched to a gene. The CDR3 has 17 residues. The CDR3 DNA reads TGCGCCAGCAGCCAAGGAACTAGCGCAGGCTCCTACAATGAGCAGTTCTTC. This codes for CASSQGTSAGSYNEQFF.

This clonotype was detected a few times. V and J are TRBV25-1 and TRBJ1-6; maybe TRBD1 (6 bases). There are 15 residues in the CDR3. CDR1 and CDR2 (germline): MGHDK, SYGVNS. V was pared by 1 base and J by 10 bases, with 14 bases between. The CDR3 sequence: CASSELGGAYSPLHF. The CDR3 bases are TGTGCCAGCAGTGAATTGGGGGGCGCATACTCACCCCTCCACTTT.

This clonotype was detected ten times or more. The chain links TRBV12-3 or TRBV12-4 to TRBJ1-1; D gene ambiguous. The CDR3 length is 12 residues. V was shortened by 6 bases and J by 2 bases, with 7 bases between the two germline ends. The CDR3 protein is CASSRGNTEAFF. CDR3 nucleotides: TGTGCCAGCAGCCGAGGAAACACTGAAGCTTTCTTT.